This entry lists 10 T cell receptor beta chains sequenced from one sample in a study of cytomegalovirus exposure and HLA in healthy donors. PCR primers comprised 60 Vbeta and 13 Jbeta primers. The repertoire was sequenced with immunoSEQ multiplex PCR; TCRdb's copy has only in-frame clones and lacks some. The sample has about 140,000 clones, and its top ten clones hold 2% to 2.5%. The specimen sequenced was PBMCs. These receptors came from a woman aged 18-35 years in good health and CMV-seronegative.

The rearrangement uses TRBV5-5 and TRBJ1-1; TRBD1 is a possible D gene (5 bases). CDR1 and CDR2 (germline): SGHKS, YYEKEE (reference sequence). This CDR3 comprises 13 residues. With 0 bases removed from V and 5 bases from J, the gap between germline ends came to 8 bases. The CDR3 sequence is CASSLVQGTEAFF. CDR3 DNA: TGTGCCAGCAGCTTGGTGCAGGGTACTGAAGCTTTCTTT. Full variable domain (outside the CDR3, taken from reference TRBV5-5 and TRBJ1-1): DAGVTQSPTHLIKTRGQQVTLRCSPISGHKSVSWYQQVLGQGPQFIFQYYEKEERGRGNFPDRFSARQFPNYSSELNVNALLLGDSALYLCASSLVQGTEAFFGQGTRLTVV.

The chain joins TRBV14 to TRBJ2-2; maybe TRBD1 (5 bases). The CDR3 length is 17 residues. CDR1 is SGHDN and CDR2 is FVKESK in the germline V gene. Trimming took 2 bases from V and 6 from J, leaving 19 bases between them. In DNA, the CDR3 is TGTGCCAGCAGCCAACTCAGGACAATAGGACACGCCGGGGAGCTGTTTTTT. As protein: CASSQLRTIGHAGELFF.

The chain uses TRBV25-1 and TRBJ2-5; 7 bases are a match to TRBD2. The germline V gene has CDR1 MGHDK and CDR2 SYGVNS. V shed 4 bases, J shed 5 bases, and the junction held 7 bases outside the gene matches. CDR3 length: 14 amino acids. The CDR3 DNA is TGTGCCAGCAGTGCCACGGCCGGGGGGGAGACCCAGTACTTC. It is translated as CASSATAGGETQYF.

The gene calls are TRBV1 and TRBJ2-5; the table gives TRBD2 as D, unverified against the DNA. Matching the DNA end better, TRBJ2-7 makes the J call doubtful. TRBV1 is a known pseudogene. The CDR3 runs 16 residues. CDR3 bases: TGCACCAGCAGCCAAGTGCTCACTAGCTTTAACCGCGAGCAGTACTTC. Its protein is CTSSQVLTSFNREQYF.

Comments on this clone: Other nucleotide sequences from this sample produce the same CDR3. This chain joins TRBV18 and TRBJ1-5, with D unclear. There are 13 residues in the CDR3. From germline, CDR1 is KGHSH and CDR2 LQKENI. Deletions cut 3 bases from V and 5 bases from J, with 8 bases between. The CDR3: CASSPTGDQPQHF. The CDR3 nucleotides read TGTGCCAGCTCACCCACCGGGGATCAGCCCCAGCATTTT.

This chain joins TRBV7-6 and TRBJ1-1; 9 bases are a match to TRBD1. CDR1 and CDR2 from the germline V gene are SGHVS and FNYEAQ. This CDR3 contains 19 residues. With V trimmed by 1 base and J by 1 base, 13 bases remained unmatched. CDR3 coding DNA: TGTGCCAGCAGCTTAGGCCCCGGGACAGGGCCTTCCCGGAACACTGAAGCTTTCTTT. This gives the protein CASSLGPGTGPSRNTEAFF.

V and J are TRBV6-5 and TRBJ2-1, with D perhaps TRBD2 (5 bases). The CDR3 covers 13 residues. Germline V gene lookup returns CDR1 MNHEY and CDR2 SVGAGI. V was shortened by 7 bases and J by 8 bases, with 15 bases between the two germline ends. In DNA, the CDR3 is TGTGCCAGCAAACTAGGACGCCGTGATGAGCAGTTCTTC. Amino acid sequence: CASKLGRRDEQFF.

This chain joins TRBV9 and TRBJ2-5; D is uncertain. Germline assignment: CDR1 SGDLS and CDR2 YYNGEE. This CDR3 is 13 amino acids long. Trimming left V 4 bases short and J 1 base short, with 8 bases between. The CDR3 loop is CASSLNSQETQYF. CDR3 sequence (DNA): TGTGCCAGCAGCCTTAATTCCCAAGAGACCCAGTACTTC.

This rearrangement joins TRBV2 to TRBJ2-7; 7 bases line up with TRBD2. This CDR3 is 14 amino acids long. Trimming took 6 bases from V and 5 from J; bases not matched to a gene: 10. Germline CDR1 reads SNHLY; CDR2 reads FYNNEI. Here the CDR3 reads CASRILSGNDEQYF. As DNA, the CDR3 is TGTGCCAGCAGAATCCTAAGCGGGAACGACGAGCAGTACTTC.

The rearrangement uses TRBV5-6 and TRBJ2-2; 7 bases map to TRBD1. Per the germline V gene, CDR1 is SGHDT and CDR2 is YYEEEE. The CDR3 has 15 amino acids. V lost 1 base and J lost 6; bases outside the gene matches: 6. The CDR3 DNA reads as TGTGCCAGCAGCTTGATGACAGGGATCCCCGGGGAGCTGTTTTTT. Translating it yields CASSLMTGIPGELFF.